The T cell receptor beta chain under discussion was sequenced for a study of naive CD8 T cells in extremely preterm neonates (dated 2017 in TCRdb). Regarding the research as a whole: The age range of the adult participants is stated as 25-50 years in the abstract but as 20-50 years in the methods. The study compared TCRbeta CDR3 repertoires of sorted naive CD8+ T cells across four age groups: extremely preterm neonates, term neonates, young children and adults. The study at large found these results: The proportion of shared CDR3 nucleotide sequences was higher in preterm neonates (approximately 2.5%) than in term neonates (approximately 0.4%), young children (about 0.03%) and adults (around 0.01%). Compared with the older groups, preterm CDR3s were shorter and closer to germline, carrying fewer N additions and showing less junctional trimming. As limitations, the authors pointed to a small sample size and variable productive template counts among preterm samples. Prospective longitudinal studies of preterm and term neonates were called for by the authors so that T cell development could be tracked within individuals. Preterm neonates showed significantly lower iChao1 richness than every other age group (p < 0.05) along with an even clone distribution, indicating a less rich repertoire.

Concerning this clone: Its antigen specificity is not known. Per-nucleotide qualities are absent, and no much larger clonotype sits a single base away.

A two-step, bias-controlled multiplex PCR was used to amplify TCRbeta CDR3 regions from genomic DNA. The multiplex PCR included primers specific for each TRBV and TRBJ gene segment. TCRbeta repertoire data were generated with the immunoSEQ Assay. The source study handled its data this way. A relative-frequency ratio and a modified nearest-neighbor algorithm were applied to filter and cluster reads so that closely related sequences were merged. IMGT annotation was followed for the assignment of V, D and J genes to CDR3 sequences. Template counts were corrected for PCR amplification bias by normalization and were quantified against synthetic TCR CDR3 analog sequences. Analyses were restricted to unique productive sequences, meaning in-frame CDR3 sequences without stop codons. The immunoSEQ Analyzer software was used to calculate clonality, defined as 1 minus Pielou's evenness, and iChao1 richness. Statistical tests were run in JMP, with either Student's t-test or a non-parametric test chosen according to Shapiro-Wilk normality results. As stored in TCRdb, this immuneACCESS dataset retains in-frame rearrangements with V and J assigned. A fraction of the clones does not appear; measured against another copy, unresolved V genes explain less than half of the discrepancy, and the remainder lacks a known reason. From that table come the V and J calls and clone size; the DNA was used to work out D and trimming. The sample table contains around 4,600 clones; only one count was recorded for 95% to 99% of them. The top ten clones comprise about 0.61% of the sample.

The peripheral blood donors were five healthy children aged roughly 15-56 months who were having elective routine surgery, plus five healthy nonsmoking adults. The adult controls were healthy nonsmokers between roughly 20 and 55 years old, with a median age of roughly 38 years. A FACSAria III cell sorter was used to sort live, Annexin V-negative naive CD8+ T cells (CD3+CD8+CD45RA+CCR7+). Between roughly 20,000 and 100,000 naive CD8+ T cells were sorted per sample. Ficoll-Paque density gradient centrifugation was used to isolate mononuclear cells from diluted blood. Mononuclear cells were cryopreserved in roughly 10% DMSO with approximately 90% FBS and stored long term at -150°C before sorting. Thawed cells were stained with Annexin V and antibodies against CD3, CD8, CCR7 and CD45RA. The DNeasy Blood and Tissue Kit was used to extract genomic DNA from snap-frozen pellets of sorted cells. Counted from cysteine to phenylalanine, this CDR3 has 16 amino acids. The retained sequence is limited to the CDR3, 48 bases, with the frame set at the first base. CDR1 and CDR2 are drawn from the germline V gene (reference sequence): LNHDA, SQIVND.

This chain is built from TRBV19 and TRBJ2-5; 8 nucleotides in the junction match TRBD2. The DNA end is a closer match to TRBJ2-7, so the J assignment may be wrong. Sample: naive CD8+ T cells from blood. This receptor was taken from a human donor in good health. The bases are TGTGCCAGTAGTTGGGGTAGCGGGAAAGTGGATTACGAGCAGTACTTC. It codes for CASSWGSGKVDYEQYF.